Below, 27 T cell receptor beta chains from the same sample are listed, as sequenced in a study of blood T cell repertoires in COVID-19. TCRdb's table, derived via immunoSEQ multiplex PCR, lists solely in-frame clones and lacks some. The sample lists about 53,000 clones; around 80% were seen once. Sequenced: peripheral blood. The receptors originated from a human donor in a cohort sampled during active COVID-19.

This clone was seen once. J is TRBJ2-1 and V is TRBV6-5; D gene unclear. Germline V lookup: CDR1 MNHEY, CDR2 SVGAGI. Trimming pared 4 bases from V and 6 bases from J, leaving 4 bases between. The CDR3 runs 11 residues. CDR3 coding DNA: TGTGCCAGCAGTTTCGGCAATGAGCAGTTCTTC. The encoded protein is CASSFGNEQFF.

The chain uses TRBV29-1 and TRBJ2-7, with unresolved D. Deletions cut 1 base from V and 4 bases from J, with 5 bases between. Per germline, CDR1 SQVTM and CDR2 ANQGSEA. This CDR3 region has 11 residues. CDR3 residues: CSVEVRYEQYF. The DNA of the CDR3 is TGCAGCGTTGAAGTTCGGTACGAGCAGTACTTC.

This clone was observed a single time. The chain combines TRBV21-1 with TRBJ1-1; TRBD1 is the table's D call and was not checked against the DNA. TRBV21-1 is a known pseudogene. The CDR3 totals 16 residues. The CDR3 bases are TGTGCCAGCAGCTGGACATTAGCTACAATTCGCACTGAAGCTTTCTTT. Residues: CASSWTLATIRTEAFF.

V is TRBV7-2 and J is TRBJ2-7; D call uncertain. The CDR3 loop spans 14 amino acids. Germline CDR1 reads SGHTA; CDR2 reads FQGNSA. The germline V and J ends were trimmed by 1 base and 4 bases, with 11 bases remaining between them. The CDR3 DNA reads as TGTGCCAGCAGCTTAGGATACAGAGAGTACGAGCAGTACTTC. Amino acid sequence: CASSLGYREYEQYF.

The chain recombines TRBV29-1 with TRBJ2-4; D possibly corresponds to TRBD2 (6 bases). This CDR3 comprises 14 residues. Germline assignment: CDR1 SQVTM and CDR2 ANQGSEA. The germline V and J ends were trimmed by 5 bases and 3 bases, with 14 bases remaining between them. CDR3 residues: CSVSGGSVKNIQYF. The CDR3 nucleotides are TGCAGCGTTTCTGGGGGGTCGGTCAAAAACATTCAGTACTTC.

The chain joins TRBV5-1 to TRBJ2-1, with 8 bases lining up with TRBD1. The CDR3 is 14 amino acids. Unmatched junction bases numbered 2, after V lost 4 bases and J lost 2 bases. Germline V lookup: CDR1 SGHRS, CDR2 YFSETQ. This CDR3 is CASSRGQAYNEQFF. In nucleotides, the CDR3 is TGCGCCAGCAGCAGGGGACAGGCCTACAATGAGCAGTTCTTC.

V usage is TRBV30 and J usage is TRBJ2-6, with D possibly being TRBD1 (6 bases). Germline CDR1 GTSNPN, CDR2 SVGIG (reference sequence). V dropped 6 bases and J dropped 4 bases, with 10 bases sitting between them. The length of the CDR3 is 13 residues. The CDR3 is CACRGLGANVLTF. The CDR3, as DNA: TGTGCCTGCAGGGGATTGGGGGCCAACGTCCTGACTTTC.

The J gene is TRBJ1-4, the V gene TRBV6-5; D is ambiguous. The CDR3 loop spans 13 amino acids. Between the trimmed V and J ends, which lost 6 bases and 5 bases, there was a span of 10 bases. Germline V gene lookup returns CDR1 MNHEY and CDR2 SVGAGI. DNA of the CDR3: TGTGCCAGCAGACGGGCGGGGAATGAAAAACTGTTTTTT. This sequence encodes CASRRAGNEKLFF.

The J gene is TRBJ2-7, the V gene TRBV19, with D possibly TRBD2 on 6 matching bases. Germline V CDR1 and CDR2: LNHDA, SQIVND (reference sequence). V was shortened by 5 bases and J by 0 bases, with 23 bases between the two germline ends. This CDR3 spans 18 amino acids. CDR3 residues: CASSRRGPGLRSSYEQYF. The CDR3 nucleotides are TGTGCCAGTAGTCGTCGAGGACCGGGACTCAGGAGCTCCTACGAGCAGTACTTC.

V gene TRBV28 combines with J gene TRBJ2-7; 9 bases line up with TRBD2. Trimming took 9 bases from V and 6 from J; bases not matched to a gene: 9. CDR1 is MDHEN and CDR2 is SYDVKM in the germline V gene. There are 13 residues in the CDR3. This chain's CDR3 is CASRFSGRGEQYF. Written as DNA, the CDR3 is TGTGCCAGTCGGTTTAGCGGGAGAGGCGAGCAGTACTTC.

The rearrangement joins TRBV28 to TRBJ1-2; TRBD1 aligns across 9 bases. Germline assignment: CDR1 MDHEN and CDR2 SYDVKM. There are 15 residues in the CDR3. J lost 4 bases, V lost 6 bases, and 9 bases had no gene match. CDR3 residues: CASSFADRGFYGYTF. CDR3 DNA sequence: TGTGCCAGCAGCTTCGCGGACAGGGGTTTCTATGGCTACACCTTC.

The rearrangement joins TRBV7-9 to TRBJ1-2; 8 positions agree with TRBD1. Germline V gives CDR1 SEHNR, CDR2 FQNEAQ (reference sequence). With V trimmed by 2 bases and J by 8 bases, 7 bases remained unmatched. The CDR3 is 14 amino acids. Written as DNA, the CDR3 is TGTGCCAGCAGCTTAAAACAGGGGGACGGCGGCTACACCTTC. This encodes CASSLKQGDGGYTF.

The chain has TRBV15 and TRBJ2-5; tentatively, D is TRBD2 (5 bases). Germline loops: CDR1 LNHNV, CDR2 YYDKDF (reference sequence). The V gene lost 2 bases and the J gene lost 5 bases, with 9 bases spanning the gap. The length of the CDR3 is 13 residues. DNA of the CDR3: TGTGCCACCAGCAGATCGGGAACGGAGACCCAGTACTTC. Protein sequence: CATSRSGTETQYF.

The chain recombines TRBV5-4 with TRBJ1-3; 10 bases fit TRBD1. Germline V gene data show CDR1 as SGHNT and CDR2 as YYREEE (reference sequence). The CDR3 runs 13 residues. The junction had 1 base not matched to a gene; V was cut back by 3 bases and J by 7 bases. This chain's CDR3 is CASSWGQGNTIYF. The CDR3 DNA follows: TGTGCCAGCAGCTGGGGACAGGGGAACACCATATATTTT. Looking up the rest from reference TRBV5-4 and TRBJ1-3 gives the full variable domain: ETGVTQSPTHLIKTRGQQVTLRCSSQSGHNTVSWYQQALGQGPQFIFQYYREEENGRGNFPPRFSGLQFPNYSSELNVNALELDDSALYLCASSWGQGNTIYFGEGSWLTVV.

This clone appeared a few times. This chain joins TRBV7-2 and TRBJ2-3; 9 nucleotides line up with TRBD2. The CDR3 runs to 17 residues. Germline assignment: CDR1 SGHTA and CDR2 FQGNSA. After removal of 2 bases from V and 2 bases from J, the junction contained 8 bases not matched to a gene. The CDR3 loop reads CASSLRSGGTSTDTQYF. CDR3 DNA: TGTGCCAGCAGCTTAAGGAGCGGGGGGACCTCCACAGATACGCAGTATTTT.

CDR3 protein: CSAGGGGVNTEAFF. The DNA for the CDR3 is TGCAGCGCTGGTGGAGGAGGGGTGAACACTGAAGCTTTCTTT. The chain combines TRBV29-1 with TRBJ1-1; possible D gene TRBD1, 5 bases. Between the trimmed V and J ends, which lost 7 bases and 0 bases, there was a span of 15 bases. Germline V gene sequence: CDR1 SQVTM, CDR2 ANQGSEA. The CDR3 loop spans 14 amino acids.

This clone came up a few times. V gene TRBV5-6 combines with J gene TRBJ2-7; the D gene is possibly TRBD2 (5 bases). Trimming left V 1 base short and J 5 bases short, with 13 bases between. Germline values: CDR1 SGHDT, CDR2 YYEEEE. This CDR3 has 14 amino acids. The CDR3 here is CASSLLAPGDEQYF. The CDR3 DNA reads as TGTGCCAGCAGCTTGTTGGCCCCCGGGGACGAGCAGTACTTC.

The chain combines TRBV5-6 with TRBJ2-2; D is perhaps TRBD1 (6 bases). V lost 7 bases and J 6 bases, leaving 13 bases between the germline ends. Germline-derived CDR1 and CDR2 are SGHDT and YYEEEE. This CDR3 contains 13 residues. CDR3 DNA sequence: TGTGCCAGCTGGACCACAGGGTCCGGGGAGCTGTTTTTT. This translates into CASWTTGSGELFF.

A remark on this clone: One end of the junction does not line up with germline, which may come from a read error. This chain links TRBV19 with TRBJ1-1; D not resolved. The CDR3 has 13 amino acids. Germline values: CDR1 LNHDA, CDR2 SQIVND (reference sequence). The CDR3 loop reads CASSIFHHTEAFF. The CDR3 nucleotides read TGTGCCAGTAGTATATTCCACCACACGGAAGCTTTCTTT.

CDR3 in amino acids: CSVETRLTDTQYF. As DNA, the CDR3 is TGCAGCGTTGAAACTAGGCTCACAGATACGCAGTATTTT. This sequence joins TRBV29-1 and TRBJ2-3, with a possible D match to TRBD2 (5 bases). Germline CDR1 and CDR2: SQVTM and ANQGSEA. CDR3 size: 13 residues. V lost 2 bases, J lost 2 bases, and 8 bases lay in between.

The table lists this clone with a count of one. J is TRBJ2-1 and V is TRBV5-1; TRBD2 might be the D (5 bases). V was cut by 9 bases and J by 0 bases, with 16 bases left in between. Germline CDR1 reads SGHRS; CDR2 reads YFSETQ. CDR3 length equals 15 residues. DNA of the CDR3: TGCGCCACCCAGACCCAGAGCGGCTCCTACAATGAGCAGTTCTTC. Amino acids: CATQTQSGSYNEQFF. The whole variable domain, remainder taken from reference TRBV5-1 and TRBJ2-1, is KAGVTQTPRYLIKTRGQQVTLSCSPISGHRSVSWYQQTPGQGLQFLFEYFSETQRNKGNFPGRFSGRQFSNSRSEMNVSTLELGDSALYLCATQTQSGSYNEQFFGPGTRLTVL.

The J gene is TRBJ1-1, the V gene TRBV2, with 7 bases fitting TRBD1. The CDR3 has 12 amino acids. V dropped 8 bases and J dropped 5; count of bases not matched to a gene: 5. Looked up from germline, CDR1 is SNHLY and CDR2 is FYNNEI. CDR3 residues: CASQPGGTEAFF. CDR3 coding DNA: TGTGCCAGCCAACCAGGGGGTACTGAAGCTTTCTTT.

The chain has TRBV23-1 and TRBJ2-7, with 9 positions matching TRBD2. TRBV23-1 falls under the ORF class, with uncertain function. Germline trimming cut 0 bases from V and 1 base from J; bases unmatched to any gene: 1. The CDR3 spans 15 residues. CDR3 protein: CASSQSTSGSYEQYF. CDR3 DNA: TGCGCCAGCAGTCAATCCACTAGCGGGTCCTACGAGCAGTACTTC.

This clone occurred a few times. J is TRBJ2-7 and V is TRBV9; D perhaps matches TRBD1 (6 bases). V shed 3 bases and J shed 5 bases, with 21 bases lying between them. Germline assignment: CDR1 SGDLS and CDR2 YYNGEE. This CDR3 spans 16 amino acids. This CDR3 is CASSDDPGDILNEQYF. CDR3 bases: TGTGCCAGCAGCGATGACCCCGGGGACATCTTAAACGAGCAGTACTTC.

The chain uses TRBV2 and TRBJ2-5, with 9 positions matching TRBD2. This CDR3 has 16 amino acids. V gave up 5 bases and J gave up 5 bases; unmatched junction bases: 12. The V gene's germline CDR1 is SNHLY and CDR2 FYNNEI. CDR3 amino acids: CASSLKTGTSRETQYF. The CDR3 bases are TGTGCCAGCAGTCTCAAGACCGGGACTAGCAGGGAGACCCAGTACTTC.

For the CDR3, the DNA is TGTGCCAGCAGTCCTTGGGGAGGGTCGACTGAAGCTTTCTTT. Amino acid sequence: CASSPWGGSTEAFF. The chain combines TRBV27 with TRBJ1-1; D is unclear. The CDR3 has 14 amino acids. Germline CDR1 is MNHEY and CDR2 is SMNVEV (reference sequence). The V gene lost 5 bases and the J gene lost 5 bases, with 15 bases spanning the gap.

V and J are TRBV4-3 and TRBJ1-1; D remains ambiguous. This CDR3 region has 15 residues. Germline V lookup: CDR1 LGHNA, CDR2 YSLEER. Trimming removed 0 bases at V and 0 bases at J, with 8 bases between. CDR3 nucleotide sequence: TGCGCCAGCAGCCAAGAATTCAGTTTGAACACTGAAGCTTTCTTT. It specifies CASSQEFSLNTEAFF.